A selection of T cell receptor beta chains follows, all from one sample in a study of T-cell memory formation after mild COVID-19. Via MiXCR, TCRdb re-called the 5' RACE reads, giving one row per CDR3 protein. The sample consists of 200,000 to 250,000 distinct CDR3 sequences, about 27% of them appearing once. Sequencing was done on a sample of PBMCs or a T cell subset sorted from them (not recorded which). The receptors were gathered from an adult woman who had mild COVID-19 (a few samples of this study predate the infection). Cell type and time point are not known. Each CDR3 is given with its conserved first and last residue. The D gene is left open where the match is weak. Part of the rows lack a size; the others show once, few, many or a class for expanded clones.

.,TRBJ2-5,TRBD1,TRBV5-6,CASSPGDRVWETQYF,TGTGCCAGCAGCCCGGGGGACAGGGTGTGGGAGACCCAGTACTTC
few,TRBJ2-3,.,TRBV20-1,CSATYTDTQYF,TGCAGTGCTACTTACACAGATACGCAGTATTTT
.,TRBJ2-7,.,TRBV18,CASSPSRRSYEQYF,TGTGCCAGCTCACCATCGAGACGGAGCTACGAGCAGTACTTC
few,TRBJ2-7,TRBD1,TRBV18,CASSLRDRGYEQYF,TGTGCCAGCTCTCTCCGGGACAGGGGCTACGAGCAGTACTTC
once,TRBJ2-7,.,TRBV5-1,CASSPPTYEQYF,TGCGCCAGCAGCCCTCCAACCTACGAGCAGTACTTC
.,TRBJ2-7,.,TRBV7-7,CASSLAEGNEQYF,TGTGCCAGCAGCTTAGCGGAGGGCAACGAGCAGTACTTC
few,TRBJ1-1,.,TRBV11-2,CASSLAGVAGTEAFF,TGTGCCAGCAGCTTAGCAGGGGTAGCGGGAACTGAAGCTTTCTTT
.,TRBJ2-2,TRBD1,TRBV19,CASTDRGNTGELFF,TGTGCCAGTACGGACAGGGGCAACACCGGGGAGCTGTTTTTT
few,TRBJ2-3,.,TRBV5-1,CASSPGQPRGTDTQYF,TGCGCCAGCAGCCCTGGACAGCCTCGTGGTACAGATACGCAGTATTTT
few,TRBJ1-6,.,TRBV12-3/TRBV12-4,CASSTKGPSSYNSPLHF,TGTGCCAGCAGTACGAAGGGGCCGAGCTCCTATAATTCACCCCTCCACTTT
few,TRBJ2-2,TRBD1,TRBV4-1,CASSLRDRGTGELFF,TGCGCCAGCAGCCTCCGGGACAGGGGCACCGGGGAGCTGTTTTTT
.,TRBJ2-1,TRBD2,TRBV29-1,CSAASGTLYNEQFF,TGCAGCGCCGCTAGCGGGACGCTCTACAATGAGCAGTTCTTC
.,TRBJ2-1,.,TRBV6-4,CASSDSGRGNEQFF,TGTGCCAGCAGTGACTCTGGCAGGGGAAATGAGCAGTTCTTC
.,TRBJ2-4,.,TRBV9,CASSPEGLAKNIQYF,TGTGCCAGCAGCCCCGAGGGGCTGGCCAAAAACATTCAGTACTTC
few,TRBJ2-1,TRBD2,TRBV9,CASTDGGRAGNEQFF,TGTGCCAGCACCGACGGCGGGAGGGCCGGCAATGAGCAGTTCTTC
.,TRBJ1-4,TRBD1,TRBV28,CASNDQGVTNEKLFF,TGTGCCAGCAACGACCAGGGGGTAACTAATGAAAAACTGTTTTTT
.,TRBJ1-1,.,TRBV6-2/TRBV6-3,CASSYTANTEAFF,TGTGCCAGCAGTTACACCGCGAACACTGAAGCTTTCTTT
.,TRBJ2-5,.,TRBV12-3/TRBV12-4,CASASRVETQYF,TGTGCCAGCGCCTCAAGGGTGGAGACCCAGTACTTC
.,TRBJ2-5,.,TRBV6-1,CASSELWGLETQYF,TGTGCCAGCAGTGAATTATGGGGGTTGGAGACCCAGTACTTC
.,TRBJ2-5,TRBD1,TRBV7-9,CASSFGRQGQETQYF,TGTGCCAGCAGCTTCGGCCGACAGGGCCAAGAGACCCAGTACTTC